The source of this TCR beta chain is a study of T cell repertoires in cytomegalovirus infection. As for the study in general: CMV infection together with matching HLA type was indicated by public TCR beta signatures.

CDR3 length: 14 residues. Trimming took 0 bases from V and 8 from J, leaving 11 bases between them. Germline CDR1 SGHAT, CDR2 FQNNGV. From the reads, TCRdb called clonotypes with MiXCR, one entry per CDR3 protein. The sample has 200,000 or so distinct CDR3 sequences, 28% seen once; the top ten hold around 29%. Note on this clonotype: The antigen remains unidentified.

Findings of the study overall: In two of eight donors, the top clonotype was HLA-C-restricted CMV-specific. Summed frequency of public TCR beta families distinguished CMV carriers with the relevant HLA.

The receptor was derived from a human donor in good health (CMV status not recorded). Some clones in this sample may be carry-over from other donors' samples. Material: PBMCs. This sequence joins TRBV11-2 and TRBJ2-4; TRBD2 is a possible D gene (5 bases). The CDR3 nucleotides are TGTGCCAGCAGCTTAGATGTGGTCGGGGACATTCAGTACTTC. Its protein is CASSLDVVGDIQYF.